Detailed here is one TCR beta chain. This sample is part of a study of blood T cell repertoires in COVID-19. Germline V gives CDR1 MNHEY, CDR2 SVGAGI. The CDR3 runs to 13 residues. Trimming took off 0 bases at V and 8 bases at J, with 10 bases between the two ends. Only in-frame clones appear in the TCRdb table, and some are missing; sequencing was by immunoSEQ multiplex PCR. The sample has some 50,000 clones, 70% to 90% seen once. This sequence originates from a man aged 40-49 years with active COVID-19. Material: peripheral blood. The chain combines TRBV6-5 with TRBJ1-2, with D tentatively TRBD1 (5 bases). As DNA, the CDR3 is TGTGCCAGCAGTTACTCCGGGGGATCAGGCTACACCTTC. Protein sequence: CASSYSGGSGYTF.